These T cell receptor beta chains were read from a single sample in a study of cytomegalovirus exposure and HLA in healthy donors. The assay was immunoSEQ multiplex PCR, and TCRdb's table has in-frame clones only and misses some. This table has some 180,000 clones, around 82% appearing once. The sequenced sample was PBMCs. All receptors come from a woman aged 25-40 years in good health and CMV-seropositive. Both conserved end residues are part of each CDR3. D genes are given only for firm matches. Not every row has a clone size; where given, it reads once, few, many or a size class.

j_gene: TRBJ2-5
v_gene: TRBV12-5
d_gene: NA
abundance: NA
len: 12
CDR3aa: CASGLALETQYF
CDR3nt: TGTGCTAGTGGTTTGGCTTTAGAGACCCAGTACTTC

j_gene: TRBJ2-3
v_gene: TRBV7-6
d_gene: NA
abundance: few
len: 15
CDR3aa: CASSLRASGTDTQYF
CDR3nt: TGTGCCAGCAGCCTAAGGGCTAGCGGCACAGATACGCAGTATTTT

j_gene: TRBJ2-3
v_gene: TRBV5-8
d_gene: NA
abundance: NA
len: 14
CDR3aa: CASSLDHYTDTQYF
CDR3nt: TGTGCCAGCAGTCTAGACCATTACACAGATACGCAGTATTTT

j_gene: TRBJ1-4
v_gene: TRBV28
d_gene: TRBD1
abundance: NA
len: 15
CDR3aa: CASSSRDSSYEKLFF
CDR3nt: TGTGCCAGCAGCTCCCGGGACAGTTCCTATGAAAAACTGTTTTTT

j_gene: TRBJ2-7
v_gene: TRBV5-1
d_gene: TRBD2
abundance: once
len: 18
CDR3aa: CASSLYPGGGALYDEQYF
CDR3nt: TGCGCCAGCAGCTTGTATCCGGGCGGGGGGGCCCTGTACGACGAGCAGTACTTC

j_gene: TRBJ1-1
v_gene: TRBV4-1
d_gene: TRBD1
abundance: NA
len: 19
CDR3aa: CASSQPRDSHSKTGTEAFF
CDR3nt: TGCGCCAGCAGCCAGCCCAGGGACAGCCACTCGAAGACGGGCACTGAAGCTTTCTTT

j_gene: TRBJ2-4
v_gene: TRBV6-1
d_gene: TRBD2
abundance: NA
len: 20
CDR3aa: CASSELGLAGGTGAKNIQYF
CDR3nt: TGTGCCAGCAGTGAATTAGGTCTAGCGGGGGGTACCGGGGCCAAAAACATTCAGTACTTC

j_gene: TRBJ1-6
v_gene: TRBV6-5
d_gene: TRBD1
abundance: NA
len: 13
CDR3aa: CASSRGQDSPLHF
CDR3nt: TGTGCCAGCAGCCGTGGACAGGATTCACCCCTCCACTTT

j_gene: TRBJ2-3
v_gene: TRBV19
d_gene: NA
abundance: once
len: 16
CDR3aa: CASSTLQGRMSDTQYF
CDR3nt: TGTGCCAGTAGTACCCTACAGGGCAGAATGTCAGATACGCAGTATTTT

j_gene: TRBJ1-2
v_gene: TRBV4-1
d_gene: NA
abundance: NA
len: 14
CDR3aa: CASSQDLRNHGYTF
CDR3nt: TGCGCCAGCAGCCAAGATCTCAGAAACCATGGCTACACCTTC

j_gene: TRBJ1-1
v_gene: TRBV11-3
d_gene: TRBD1
abundance: NA
len: 16
CDR3aa: CASSPRDRNMNTEAFF
CDR3nt: TGTGCCAGCAGCCCCCGGGACAGGAACATGAACACTGAAGCTTTCTTT

j_gene: TRBJ1-1
v_gene: TRBV19
d_gene: NA
abundance: NA
len: 16
CDR3aa: CASSTRTGPVNTEAFF
CDR3nt: TGTGCCAGTAGTACTAGAACAGGGCCGGTGAACACTGAAGCTTTCTTT

j_gene: TRBJ1-6
v_gene: TRBV18
d_gene: TRBD1
abundance: NA
len: 14
CDR3aa: CASSPRAGGSPLHF
CDR3nt: TGTGCCAGCTCACCACGGGCAGGGGGGTCACCCCTCCACTTT

j_gene: TRBJ1-4
v_gene: TRBV27
d_gene: NA
abundance: NA
len: 19
CDR3aa: CASSLEWTAPTTTNEKLFF
CDR3nt: TGTGCCAGCAGTCTTGAATGGACAGCTCCGACAACAACTAATGAAAAACTGTTTTTT

j_gene: TRBJ2-7
v_gene: TRBV27
d_gene: TRBD1
abundance: NA
len: 17
CDR3aa: CASSPHLTGSGPYEQYF
CDR3nt: TGTGCCAGCAGTCCCCACTTGACAGGGTCGGGGCCTTACGAGCAGTACTTC

j_gene: TRBJ2-2
v_gene: TRBV4-2
d_gene: TRBD1
abundance: NA
len: 16
CDR3aa: CASSQADREWTGELFF
CDR3nt: TGTGCCAGCAGCCAGGCCGACAGGGAATGGACGGGGGAGCTGTTTTTT

j_gene: TRBJ2-3
v_gene: TRBV4-3
d_gene: NA
abundance: NA
len: 17
CDR3aa: CASSQDKARGQLDTQYF
CDR3nt: TGCGCCAGCAGCCAAGATAAGGCGCGGGGCCAATTGGATACGCAGTATTTT

j_gene: TRBJ2-3
v_gene: TRBV11-3
d_gene: NA
abundance: NA
len: 15
CDR3aa: CASSSGGGSTDTQYF
CDR3nt: TGTGCCAGCAGCTCAGGCGGAGGCAGCACAGATACGCAGTATTTT

j_gene: TRBJ2-7
v_gene: TRBV7-9
d_gene: TRBD1
abundance: few
len: 15
CDR3aa: CASSLARDRGHEQYF
CDR3nt: TGTGCCAGCAGCTTAGCGAGGGACAGGGGCCACGAGCAGTACTTC

j_gene: TRBJ1-5
v_gene: TRBV19
d_gene: TRBD1
abundance: NA
len: 17
CDR3aa: CASSIRGTGGSNQPQHF
CDR3nt: TGTGCCAGTAGTATACGAGGGACAGGGGGTAGCAATCAGCCCCAGCATTTT